The present T cell receptor beta chain was sequenced within a study of T-cell memory formation after mild COVID-19. Overall study findings and caveats: Pre-infection memory held some responding clones, suggesting pre-existing cross-reactive T cells responded. While clones contracting from day 15 to 85 were balanced between CD4 and CD8, later expanders leaned CD4+. Clones which contracted sat mainly in CM and EM if CD4+, and in EMRA if CD8+.

The sample holds a few counts of this clonotype. What it binds is unknown. A single record per CDR3 protein comes from TCRdb applying MiXCR to the 5' RACE reads. The sample lists hundreds of thousands of distinct CDR3 sequences; 23% were seen once. The V and J ends lost 1 base and 5 bases respectively, with 9 bases between them. The CDR3 has 14 amino acids. Germline assignment: CDR1 LGHNA and CDR2 YSLEER. The TCR sequence derives from an adult woman who had mild COVID-19 (a few samples of this study predate the infection). Cell type and time point are not known. The chain links TRBV4-3 to TRBJ2-1; D gene unclear. The material sequenced was PBMCs or a T cell subset sorted from them (not recorded which). CDR3 sequence reads: CASSQGQLDNEQFF. CDR3 DNA: TGCGCCAGCAGCCAAGGGCAGTTGGACAATGAGCAGTTCTTC.